This T cell receptor beta chain was observed in a study of cytomegalovirus exposure and HLA in healthy donors. Looking at the study overall: A prior study identified 100 million to 130 million unique TCR beta sequences from about 180 million T cells. Points from the study as a whole: Researchers left out some V segments, among them TRBV6-2 and TRBV6-3, as indistinguishable. The study carried out a later analysis of TCR beta sequences. It associated around 17,000 of them with specific HLA alleles at a false discovery rate of 0.05.

About this clone: Antigen unknown.

Primers: 60 Vbeta forward and 13 Jbeta reverse. Measured with immunoSEQ multiplex PCR; TCRdb has only the in-frame clones, and not every one. The profile shows roughly 130,000 clones, 75% to 85% of them singletons. The CDR3 spans 13 residues. V lost 9 bases to trimming and J lost 0 bases, with 6 bases between them. CDR1 and CDR2 from the germline V gene are LNHDA and SQIVND (reference sequence). The chain is built from TRBV19 and TRBJ1-6, with unresolved D. The receptor was isolated from a woman aged 40-49 years in good health and CMV-seronegative. The sequenced material came from PBMCs. The CDR3 is CASLSSYNSPLHF. The CDR3 region has the DNA TGTGCCAGCCTCAGCTCCTATAATTCACCCCTCCACTTT.